These T cell receptor beta chains were read from a single sample in a study of control samples from healthy donors and cancer patients. Profiling relied on immunoSEQ multiplex PCR, and the TCRdb table lists in-frame clones only, not all of them. Counted here are 160,000 or so clones, under 96% occurring once; the ten biggest clones make up approximately 1%. The specimen was blood. The receptors were sampled from a woman in her twenties or thirties in good health. Both conserved end residues are part of each CDR3. A D gene is named only where the DNA matches it firmly. Clone size, where shown, is once, few, many, or a class for clones that have expanded.

>TRBJ1-1|TRBD1|TRBV9|-
CASSVSKGQGYTEAFF
TGTGCCAGCAGCGTATCCAAGGGACAGGGCTACACTGAAGCTTTCTTT
>TRBJ2-7|-|TRBV4-2|-
CASSYGLMNYEQYF
TGTGCCAGCAGCTACGGCCTTATGAACTACGAGCAGTACTTC
>TRBJ1-3|TRBD1|TRBV11-1|-
CASSDWTGDSGNTIYF
TGTGCCAGCAGCGATTGGACAGGAGACTCTGGAAACACCATATATTTT
>TRBJ1-1|-|TRBV6-5|-
CASRDKRLTEAFF
TGTGCCAGCAGGGACAAGCGGCTCACTGAAGCTTTCTTT
>TRBJ2-2|TRBD1|TRBV9|-
CASSLGRGPTGELFF
TGTGCCAGCAGCTTGGGCAGGGGGCCCACCGGGGAGCTGTTTTTT
>TRBJ1-6|-|TRBV6-1|once
CASSDLGWASPLHF
TGTGCCAGCAGTGATCTGGGATGGGCTTCACCCCTCCACTTT
>TRBJ2-1|TRBD2|TRBV6-5|-
CASRGGSDNEQFF
TGTGCCAGCAGGGGAGGGTCTGACAATGAGCAGTTCTTC
>TRBJ2-7|TRBD1|TRBV6-1|-
CASSATTGGSSYEQYF
TGTGCCAGCAGTGCGACGACAGGGGGTTCGTCCTACGAGCAGTACTTC
>TRBJ1-3|TRBD1|TRBV6-6|-
CASSRDRATGNTIYF
TGTGCCAGCAGTCGGGACAGGGCGACTGGAAACACCATATATTTT
>TRBJ1-1|-|TRBV11-2|-
CASSLGGPNTEAFF
TGTGCCAGCAGCTTAGGGGGTCCCAACACTGAAGCTTTCTTT
>TRBJ2-3|-|TRBV5-1|-
CASSPRGTSTDTQYF
TGCGCCAGCAGCCCCCGAGGGACTTCTACAGATACGCAGTATTTT
>TRBJ1-5|-|TRBV19|-
CASSSHSNQPQHF
TGTGCCAGCAGCTCCCATAGCAATCAGCCCCAGCATTTT
>TRBJ2-1|-|TRBV2|-
CASRPNSGKQFF
TGTGCCAGCAGACCCAACAGTGGAAAGCAGTTCTTC
>TRBJ1-1|-|TRBV11-2|-
CASSHTGQSEAFF
TGTGCCAGCAGTCATACTGGACAGTCTGAAGCTTTCTTT
>TRBJ2-1|TRBD2|TRBV11-3|-
CASSLELAGYNEQFF
TGTGCCAGCAGCTTAGAGTTAGCGGGATACAATGAGCAGTTCTTC
>TRBJ2-5|-|TRBV20-1|-
CSARMGETQYF
TGCAGTGCTAGGATGGGGGAGACCCAGTACTTC
>TRBJ1-1|-|TRBV18|-
CASSPTFLRAMNTEAFF
TGTGCCAGCTCACCGACTTTTTTGAGGGCTATGAACACTGAAGCTTTCTTT
>TRBJ2-1|-|TRBV6-4|-
CASSESEYNEQFF
TGTGCCAGCAGTGAATCGGAGTACAATGAGCAGTTCTTC
>TRBJ1-3|-|TRBV28|-
CASSAPVGGGNTIYF
TGTGCCAGCAGTGCCCCGGTGGGGGGTGGAAACACCATATATTTT
>TRBJ2-1|-|TRBV24-1|-
CATARGVYNEQFF
TGTGCCACCGCGAGGGGGGTCTACAATGAGCAGTTCTTC
>TRBJ2-7|-|TRBV15|-
CATSRDRLVSETYEQYF
TGTGCCACCAGCAGAGATCGTTTGGTCAGCGAGACCTACGAGCAGTACTTC
>TRBJ2-1|TRBD2|TRBV6-5|-
CASSYGGSSYNEQFF
TGTGCCAGCAGTTACGGCGGGAGTTCCTACAATGAGCAGTTCTTC
>TRBJ1-4|-|TRBV30|-
CAWSDLVATNEKLFF
TGTGCCTGGAGTGATCTGGTAGCAACTAATGAAAAACTGTTTTTT
>TRBJ2-7|-|TRBV5-4|-
CASSSYFRGTYEQYF
TGTGCCAGCAGCTCTTATTTCCGGGGGACATACGAGCAGTACTTC
>TRBJ2-1|TRBD1|TRBV7-3|-
CASSLRGPTGNEQFF
TGTGCCAGCAGCCTTAGGGGGCCTACGGGCAATGAGCAGTTCTTC
>TRBJ2-1|TRBD1|TRBV18|few
CASSPSTWDRAEEQRGEQFF
TGTGCCAGCTCACCCTCAACCTGGGACAGGGCCGAGGAACAAAGGGGTGAGCAGTTCTTC
>TRBJ2-1|-|TRBV29-1|once
CSVPEQNYNEQFF
TGCAGCGTTCCGGAACAAAACTACAATGAGCAGTTCTTC
>TRBJ2-5|-|TRBV7-9|-
CASSFFVMETQYF
TGTGCCAGCAGCTTTTTCGTGATGGAGACCCAGTACTTC
>TRBJ1-4|-|TRBV9|-
CASSADSLIGEKLFF
TGTGCCAGCAGCGCAGACTCTCTAATTGGTGAAAAACTGTTTTTT
>TRBJ1-1|-|TRBV5-1|once
CASSLGPGANTEAFF
TGCGCCAGCAGCTTGGGGCCGGGAGCGAACACTGAAGCTTTCTTT
>TRBJ1-4|-|TRBV11-2|-
CASSPRGQWATNEKLFF
TGTGCCAGCAGCCCCCGCGGACAGTGGGCAACTAATGAAAAACTGTTTTTT
>TRBJ2-5|-|TRBV7-3|-
CASSLGGGETQYF
TGTGCCAGCAGCCTGGGAGGGGGAGAGACCCAGTACTTC
>TRBJ2-5|-|TRBV9|-
CASSHPRMETQYF
TGTGCCAGCAGCCACCCCCGGATGGAGACCCAGTACTTC
>TRBJ2-5|TRBD2|TRBV5-6|-
CASSLGLAGETQYF
TGTGCCAGCAGCTTGGGACTAGCGGGAGAGACCCAGTACTTC
>TRBJ2-5|TRBD1|TRBV18|-
CASSPARGETQYF
TGTGCCAGCTCACCAGCCAGGGGGGAGACCCAGTACTTC
>TRBJ1-4|-|TRBV9|-
CASSVGGGSAEKLFF
TGTGCCAGCAGCGTTGGAGGGGGTTCGGCTGAAAAACTGTTTTTT
>TRBJ1-5|-|TRBV28|-
CATGGGAGNQPQHF
TGTGCCACCGGGGGGGGCGCGGGCAATCAGCCCCAGCATTTT
>TRBJ2-5|-|TRBV2|-
CASSEGLGRVVQETQYF
TGTGCCAGCAGTGAAGGGTTAGGCCGGGTGGTCCAAGAGACCCAGTACTTC
>TRBJ2-3|TRBD2|TRBV29-1|few
CSVISGSSYNTQYF
TGCAGCGTCATTAGCGGGAGTAGTTACAATACGCAGTATTTT
>TRBJ2-7|-|TRBV5-1|-
CASSSTETYEQYF
TGCGCCAGCAGCTCGACGGAGACCTACGAGCAGTACTTC
>TRBJ1-6|-|TRBV25-1|-
CASSESPHYNSPLHF
TGTGCCAGCAGTGAATCCCCACACTATAATTCACCCCTCCACTTT
>TRBJ2-1|TRBD2|TRBV7-9|once
CASSPTSGRAFEQFF
TGTGCCAGCAGCCCAACTAGCGGGAGGGCCTTTGAGCAGTTCTTC
>TRBJ2-1|TRBD2|TRBV2|-
CASSGVTSATNEQFF
TGTGCCAGCAGTGGGGTTACTAGCGCAACCAATGAGCAGTTCTTC
>TRBJ1-1|-|TRBV5-1|-
CASSGTGIRNTEAFF
TGCGCCAGCAGCGGTACAGGGATTCGGAACACTGAAGCTTTCTTT
>TRBJ1-6|TRBD1|TRBV5-6|-
CASSQDRSNSPLHF
TGTGCCAGCAGCCAGGACAGGAGTAATTCACCCCTCCACTTT
>TRBJ1-5|-|TRBV28|-
CATREGPRYQPQHF
TGTGCCACGAGGGAGGGTCCAAGGTATCAGCCCCAGCATTTT
>TRBJ1-1|TRBD1|TRBV10-3|-
CAISGGTGTDQNTEAFF
TGTGCCATCAGTGGGGGGACAGGGACCGACCAGAACACTGAAGCTTTCTTT
>TRBJ1-5|-|TRBV19|-
CASSLGEGLRNQPQHF
TGTGCCAGTAGTTTAGGAGAGGGATTGAGGAATCAGCCCCAGCATTTT